The present TCR beta chain was sequenced within a study of T cell responses to AZD1222 COVID-19 vaccine. In its sample, this clone was seen once. What it binds is not known. Data came from immunoSEQ multiplex PCR; TCRdb stores just in-frame clones and leaves some out. The table records about 120,000 clones, roughly 90% of them present only once. Findings of the study overall: CD4 TCRs covered the whole spike, strongest at regions 160-218 and 743-854. A mostly white British donor set with more females was recruited, and clonal diversity was possibly underestimated. Baseline seropositives among AZD1222 recipients totaled only six or seven.

The length of the CDR3 is 11 residues. Trimming removed 5 bases at V and 1 base at J, with 6 bases between. Germline CDR1 is DFQATT and CDR2 is SNEGSKA (reference sequence). The sample consisted of peripheral blood, taken on day 0 of AZD1222 vaccination. This chain uses TRBV20-1 with TRBJ2-7, with TRBD2 as a possible D gene (6 bases). The receptor was isolated from an adult in good health. The CDR3 reads CSAGTSYEQYF. The DNA for the CDR3 is TGCAGTGCTGGGACTTCCTACGAGCAGTACTTC.